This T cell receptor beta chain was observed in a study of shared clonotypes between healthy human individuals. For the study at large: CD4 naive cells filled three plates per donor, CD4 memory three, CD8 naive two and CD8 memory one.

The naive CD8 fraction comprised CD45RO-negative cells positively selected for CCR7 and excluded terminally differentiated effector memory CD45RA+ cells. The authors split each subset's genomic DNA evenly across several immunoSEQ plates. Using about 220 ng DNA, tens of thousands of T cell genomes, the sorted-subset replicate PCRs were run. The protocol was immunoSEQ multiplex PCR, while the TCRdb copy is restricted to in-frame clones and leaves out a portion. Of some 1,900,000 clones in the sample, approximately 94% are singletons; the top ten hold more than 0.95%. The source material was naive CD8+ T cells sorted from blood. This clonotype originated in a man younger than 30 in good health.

The CDR3 nucleotides are TGCAGCGTTGAGAGCGGACTAAGCCCTTACGAGCAGTACTTC. As protein: CSVESGLSPYEQYF. The chain couples TRBV29-1 to TRBJ2-7, with D perhaps TRBD2 (6 bases). Trimming shortened V by 3 bases and J by 4 bases, and 16 bases separated the two germline ends. The CDR3 consists of 14 residues. CDR1 SQVTM and CDR2 ANQGSEA come from the germline V gene.